This TCR beta chain was recovered during a study of beta chain features in type 1 diabetes. Findings and caveats of the study: Shortening of TCRB CDR3s, moderate but significant, appeared in all four CD4+ subsets of Type 1 diabetes patients. Shorter templates might be favored by PCR, and equally so in patients and in controls.

The study reverse transcribed the entire isolated RNA, so it sequenced expressed TCRB transcripts. This table comes from immunoSEQ multiplex PCR, and its TCRdb copy is limited to in-frame clones, with some not included. The sample contains a few hundred thousand clones, 9.5% to 11% of which appear only once. As to this clone: Antigen specificity is unknown.

Once sorted, every population was more than 95% pure. Unmatched junction bases numbered 10, after V lost 6 bases and J lost 1 base. This CDR3 comprises 16 residues. Germline V gene lookup returns CDR1 SGHTA and CDR2 FQGNSA. The clonotype was recovered from a woman aged 25 to 39 in good health. The V call is TRBV7-2, the J call TRBJ2-3; 7 bases align to TRBD1. The specimen sequenced was naive CD4+ T cells from blood. CDR3 nucleotide sequence: TGTGCCAGCAGACAAGCCGGGACAGTCGGCACAGATACGCAGTATTTT. Protein: CASRQAGTVGTDTQYF.